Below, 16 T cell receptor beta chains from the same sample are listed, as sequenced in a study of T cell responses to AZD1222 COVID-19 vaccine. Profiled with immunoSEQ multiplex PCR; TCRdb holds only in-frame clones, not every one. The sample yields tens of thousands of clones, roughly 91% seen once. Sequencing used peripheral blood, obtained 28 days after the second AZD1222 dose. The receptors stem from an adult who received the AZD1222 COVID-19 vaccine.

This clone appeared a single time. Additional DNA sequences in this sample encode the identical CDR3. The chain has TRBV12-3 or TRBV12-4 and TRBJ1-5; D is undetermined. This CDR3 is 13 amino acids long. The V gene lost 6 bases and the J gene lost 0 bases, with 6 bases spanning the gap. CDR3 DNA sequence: TGTGCCAGCAGCCCTTATAGCAATCAGCCCCAGCATTTT. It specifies CASSPYSNQPQHF.

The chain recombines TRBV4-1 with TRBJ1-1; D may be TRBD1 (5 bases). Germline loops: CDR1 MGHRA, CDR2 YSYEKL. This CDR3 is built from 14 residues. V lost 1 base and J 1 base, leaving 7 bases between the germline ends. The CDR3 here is CASSQGQTNTEAFF. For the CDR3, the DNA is TGCGCCAGCAGCCAAGGACAGACGAACACTGAAGCTTTCTTT.

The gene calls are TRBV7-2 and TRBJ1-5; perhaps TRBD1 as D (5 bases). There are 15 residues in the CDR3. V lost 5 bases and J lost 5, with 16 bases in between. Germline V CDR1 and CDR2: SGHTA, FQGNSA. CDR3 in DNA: TGTGCCAGCAGCACAGTGGGGGGGATCGATCAGCCCCAGCATTTT. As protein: CASSTVGGIDQPQHF.

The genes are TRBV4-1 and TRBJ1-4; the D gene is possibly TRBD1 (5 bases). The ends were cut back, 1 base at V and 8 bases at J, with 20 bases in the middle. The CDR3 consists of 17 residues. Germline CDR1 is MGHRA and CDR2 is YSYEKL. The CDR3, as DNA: TGCGCCAGCAGCCAAGGATGGTGGGGCAGGGTGGACGAAAAACTGTTTTTT. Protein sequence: CASSQGWWGRVDEKLFF.

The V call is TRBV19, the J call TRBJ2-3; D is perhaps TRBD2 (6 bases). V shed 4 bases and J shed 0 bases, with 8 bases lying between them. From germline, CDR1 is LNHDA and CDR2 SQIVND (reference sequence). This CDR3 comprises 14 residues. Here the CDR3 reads CASSSGESTDTQYF. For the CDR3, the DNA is TGTGCCAGTAGTAGCGGGGAGAGCACAGATACGCAGTATTTT.

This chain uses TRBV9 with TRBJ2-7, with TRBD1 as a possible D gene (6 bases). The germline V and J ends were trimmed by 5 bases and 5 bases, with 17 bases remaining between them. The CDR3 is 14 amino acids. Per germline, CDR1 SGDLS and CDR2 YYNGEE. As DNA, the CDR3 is TGTGCCAGCAGTTCAGGGGATCGGACCCACGAGCAGTACTTC. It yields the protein CASSSGDRTHEQYF.

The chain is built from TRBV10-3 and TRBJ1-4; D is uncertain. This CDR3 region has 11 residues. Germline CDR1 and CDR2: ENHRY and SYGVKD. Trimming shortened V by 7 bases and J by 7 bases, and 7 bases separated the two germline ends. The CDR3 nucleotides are TGTGCCATCAAATACGGTGAAAAACTGTTTTTT. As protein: CAIKYGEKLFF.

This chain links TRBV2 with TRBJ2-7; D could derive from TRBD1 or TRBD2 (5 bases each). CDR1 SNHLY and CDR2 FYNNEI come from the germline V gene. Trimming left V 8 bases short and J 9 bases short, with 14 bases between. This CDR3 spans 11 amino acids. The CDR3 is CASLGVRGQYF. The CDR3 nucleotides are TGTGCCAGCCTAGGGGTTCGGGGGCAGTACTTC.

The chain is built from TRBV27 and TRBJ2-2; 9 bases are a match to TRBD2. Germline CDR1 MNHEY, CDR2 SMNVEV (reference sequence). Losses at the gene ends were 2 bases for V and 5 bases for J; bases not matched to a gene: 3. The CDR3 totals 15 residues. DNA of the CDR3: TGTGCCAGCAGTTTAGTCCTAGCGGGGACCGGGGAGCTGTTTTTT. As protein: CASSLVLAGTGELFF.

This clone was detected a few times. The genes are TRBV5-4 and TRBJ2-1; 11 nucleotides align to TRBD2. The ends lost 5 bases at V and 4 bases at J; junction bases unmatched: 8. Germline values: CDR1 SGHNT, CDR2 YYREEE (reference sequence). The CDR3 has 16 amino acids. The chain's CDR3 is CASSSGGVSGYNEQFF. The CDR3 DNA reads TGTGCCAGCAGTAGCGGGGGGGTATCGGGTTACAATGAGCAGTTCTTC.

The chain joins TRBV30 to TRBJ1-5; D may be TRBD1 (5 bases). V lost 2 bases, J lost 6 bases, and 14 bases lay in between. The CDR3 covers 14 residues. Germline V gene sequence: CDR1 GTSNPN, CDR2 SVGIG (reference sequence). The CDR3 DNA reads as TGTGCCTGGAGTTCGGGCAGGGAGAGTCAGCCCCAGCATTTT. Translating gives CAWSSGRESQPQHF.

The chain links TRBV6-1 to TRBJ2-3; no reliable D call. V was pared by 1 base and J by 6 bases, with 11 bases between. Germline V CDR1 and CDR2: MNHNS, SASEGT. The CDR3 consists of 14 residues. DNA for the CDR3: TGTGCCAGCAGTGAAGAGGCCGCTAGGGATACGCAGTATTTT. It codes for CASSEEAARDTQYF.

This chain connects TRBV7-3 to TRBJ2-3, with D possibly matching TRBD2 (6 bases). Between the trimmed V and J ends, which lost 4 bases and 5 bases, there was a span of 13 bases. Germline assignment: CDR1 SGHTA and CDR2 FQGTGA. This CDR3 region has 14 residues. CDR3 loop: CASSSRDSLDTQYF. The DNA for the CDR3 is TGTGCCAGCAGCTCCCGGGACTCATTAGATACGCAGTATTTT.

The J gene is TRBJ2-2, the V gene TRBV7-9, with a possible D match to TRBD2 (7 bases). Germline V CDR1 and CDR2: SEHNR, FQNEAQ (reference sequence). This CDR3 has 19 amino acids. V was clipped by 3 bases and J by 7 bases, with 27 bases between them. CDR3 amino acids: CASSLLPRGGSPSLGELFF. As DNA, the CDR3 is TGTGCCAGCAGCTTGTTGCCGAGGGGGGGTTCACCCTCTCTCGGGGAGCTGTTTTTT. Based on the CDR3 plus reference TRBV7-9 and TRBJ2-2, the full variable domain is DTGVSQNPRHKITKRGQNVTFRCDPISEHNRLYWYRQTLGQGPEFLTYFQNEAQLEKSRLLSDRFSAERPKGSFSTLEIQRTEQGDSAMYLCASSLLPRGGSPSLGELFFGEGSRLTVL.

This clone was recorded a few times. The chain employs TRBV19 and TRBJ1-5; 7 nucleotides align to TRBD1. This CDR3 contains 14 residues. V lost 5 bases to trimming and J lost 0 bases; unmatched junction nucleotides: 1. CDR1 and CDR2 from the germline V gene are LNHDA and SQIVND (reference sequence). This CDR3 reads CASSGQVSNQPQHF. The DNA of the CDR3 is TGTGCCAGTAGTGGACAGGTTAGCAATCAGCCCCAGCATTTT.

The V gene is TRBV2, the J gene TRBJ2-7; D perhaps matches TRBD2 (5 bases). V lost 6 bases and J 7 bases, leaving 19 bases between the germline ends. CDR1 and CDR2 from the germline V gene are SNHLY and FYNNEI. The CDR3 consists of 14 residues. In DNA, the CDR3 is TGTGCCAGCAGCGACGAGTGGGTACGGGGAGAGCAGTACTTC. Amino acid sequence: CASSDEWVRGEQYF.